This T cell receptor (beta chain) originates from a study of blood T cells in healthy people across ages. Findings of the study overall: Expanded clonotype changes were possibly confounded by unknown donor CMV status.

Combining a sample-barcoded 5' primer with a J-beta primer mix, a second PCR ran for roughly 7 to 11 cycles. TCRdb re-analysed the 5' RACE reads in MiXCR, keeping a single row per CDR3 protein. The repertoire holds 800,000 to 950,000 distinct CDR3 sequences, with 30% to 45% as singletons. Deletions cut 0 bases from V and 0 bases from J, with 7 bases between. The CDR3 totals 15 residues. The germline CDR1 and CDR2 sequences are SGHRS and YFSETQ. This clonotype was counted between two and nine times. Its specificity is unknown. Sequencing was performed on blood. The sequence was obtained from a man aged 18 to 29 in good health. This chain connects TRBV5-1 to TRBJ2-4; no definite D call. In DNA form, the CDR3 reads TGCGCCAGCAGCTTGGACGCCGTAGCCAAAAACATTCAGTACTTC. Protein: CASSLDAVAKNIQYF.